This entry lists 7 T cell receptor beta chains sequenced from one sample in a study of CD8+ T cells in alopecia areata. Reverse transcription of extracted RNA yielded cDNA, which provided the sequencing template. The table came from immunoSEQ multiplex PCR; TCRdb's copy has only in-frame clones and leaves some out. The sample lists some 180,000 clones; roughly 50% were seen once. The sample's treatment: oral pan-JAK inhibitor, 5-10 mg twice daily. The sample consisted of CD8+ T cells sorted from blood, taken at week 24, from a patient treated with tofacitinib. These receptor sequences come from a human donor with alopecia areata.

This clone has just one count. The chain carries TRBV5-1 and TRBJ2-5; D ambiguous. Germline CDR1 is SGHRS and CDR2 is YFSETQ. V lost 4 bases and J 5 bases, leaving 15 bases between the germline ends. This CDR3 is 14 amino acids long. This CDR3 reads CASSLGFSRETQYF. Written as DNA, the CDR3 is TGCGCCAGCAGCCTCGGGTTTAGCAGGGAGACCCAGTACTTC.

CDR3 amino acids: CASSLTGTGNTEAFF. CDR3 sequence (DNA): TGCGCCAGCAGCTTGACCGGGACAGGGAACACTGAAGCTTTCTTT. This chain joins TRBV5-1 and TRBJ1-1, with 8 bases fitting TRBD1. The CDR3 has 15 amino acids. Unmatched junction bases numbered 3, after V lost 1 base and J lost 1 base. Germline V gives CDR1 SGHRS, CDR2 YFSETQ.

This clone appeared a few times. The DNA for the CDR3 is TGTGCCTGGGTCCGACAGGGAAACACTGAAGCTTTCTTT. It is translated as CAWVRQGNTEAFF. J is TRBJ1-1 and V is TRBV30; the match to TRBD1 covers 7 bases. The CDR3 length is 13 residues. V lost 5 bases, J lost 2 bases, and 5 bases stayed unmatched. The germline CDR1 and CDR2 sequences are GTSNPN and SVGIG (reference sequence).

This clone was observed a handful of times. The rearrangement uses TRBV7-8 and TRBJ2-1, with 11 bases aligning to TRBD2. Germline lookup yields CDR1 SGHVS and CDR2 FQNEAQ. The CDR3 loop spans 15 amino acids. V trimming: 5 bases; J trimming: 4 bases; junction bases outside the gene matches: 4. This CDR3 is CASSPGLAGYNEQFF. The CDR3 DNA is TGTGCCAGCAGCCCTGGACTAGCGGGTTACAATGAGCAGTTCTTC.

This clone was observed a few times. The rearrangement joins TRBV2 to TRBJ2-7, with D unclear. Trimming stripped 3 bases from V and 1 base from J, with 4 bases between. The CDR3 is 12 amino acids. Germline V gene data show CDR1 as SNHLY and CDR2 as FYNNEI. This chain's CDR3 is CASSDGSYEQYF. The CDR3 DNA reads TGTGCCAGCAGTGACGGGTCCTACGAGCAGTACTTC.

The rearrangement joins TRBV6-5 to TRBJ1-1; D gene ambiguous. Trimming took 2 bases from V and 1 from J, leaving 11 bases between them. The CDR3 totals 15 residues. The germline V gene has CDR1 MNHEY and CDR2 SVGAGI. DNA for the CDR3: TGTGCCAGCAGTTACGGGTCTCGTGCGAACACTGAAGCTTTCTTT. This codes for CASSYGSRANTEAFF.

The chain employs TRBV5-6 and TRBJ2-1; 7 nucleotides match TRBD1. With 2 bases clipped from V and 4 bases from J, the junction kept 9 bases outside the gene matches. This CDR3 comprises 16 residues. CDR1 and CDR2 from the germline V gene are SGHDT and YYEEEE. CDR3 sequence: CASSLLDRVGYNEQFF. The DNA for the CDR3 is TGTGCCAGCAGCTTACTCGACAGGGTGGGATACAATGAGCAGTTCTTC.